One and the same sample provided the 18 T cell receptor beta chains below, sequenced in a study of T cell responses to AZD1222 COVID-19 vaccine. Assay used: immunoSEQ multiplex PCR; TCRdb lists only in-frame clones, some missing. The sample contains 100,000 to 150,000 clones, approximately 88% of which appear only once. This specimen was peripheral blood, taken on day 0 of AZD1222 vaccination. These receptors all stem from an adult in good health.

This chain uses TRBV5-1 with TRBJ1-4; D is ambiguous. V lost 0 bases and J lost 6, with 6 bases in between. This CDR3 has 13 residues. CDR1 is SGHRS and CDR2 is YFSETQ in the germline V gene. This CDR3 is CASSLAPDEKLFF. The CDR3 bases are TGCGCCAGCAGCTTGGCTCCAGATGAAAAACTGTTTTTT. Looking up the rest from reference TRBV5-1 and TRBJ1-4 gives the full variable domain: KAGVTQTPRYLIKTRGQQVTLSCSPISGHRSVSWYQQTPGQGLQFLFEYFSETQRNKGNFPGRFSGRQFSNSRSEMNVSTLELGDSALYLCASSLAPDEKLFFGSGTQLSVL.

The chain has TRBV3-1 (or the pseudogene TRBV3-2) and TRBJ2-5, with D perhaps TRBD2 (6 bases). Germline V gives CDR1 LGHDT, CDR2 YNNKEL (reference sequence). Trimming pared 4 bases from V and 2 bases from J, leaving 14 bases between. The CDR3 runs to 15 residues. CDR3 loop: CASSPPVSGQETQYF. CDR3 sequence (DNA): TGTGCCAGCAGCCCCCCCGTGAGCGGGCAAGAGACCCAGTACTTC.

This clone was observed a few times. The junction and the germline gene differ at one end; a read error may be behind it. This chain connects TRBV18 to TRBJ1-2; 7 nucleotides line up with TRBD1. Germline CDR1 KGHSH, CDR2 LQKENI. The CDR3 runs to 12 residues. The CDR3 DNA reads TGTGCCAGCTCACGGGACAGACTGCCGGAACCATTC. This encodes CASSRDRLPEPF.

The chain links TRBV9 to TRBJ2-3, with 10 nucleotides matching TRBD2. Unmatched junction bases numbered 4, after V lost 4 bases and J lost 2 bases. Germline V lookup: CDR1 SGDLS, CDR2 YYNGEE. This CDR3 has 15 amino acids. This CDR3 is CASSYSGGPTDTQYF. The CDR3 DNA follows: TGTGCCAGCAGCTATAGCGGGGGGCCCACAGATACGCAGTATTTT.

The chain carries TRBV7-2 and TRBJ1-1; D gene ambiguous. This CDR3 is built from 14 residues. The V and J ends lost 5 bases and 4 bases respectively, with 14 bases between them. Germline V gene lookup returns CDR1 SGHTA and CDR2 FQGNSA. CDR3 sequence (DNA): TGTGCCAGCAGCCCCCGCCTTGATGGCACTGAAGCTTTCTTT. Its translation is CASSPRLDGTEAFF. The entire variable domain, with the rest obtained from reference TRBV7-2 and TRBJ1-1, is as follows: GAGVSQSPSNKVTEKGKDVELRCDPISGHTALYWYRQSLGQGLEFLIYFQGNSAPDKSGLPSDRFSAERTGGSVSTLTIQRTQQEDSAVYLCASSPRLDGTEAFFGQGTRLTVV.

The V and J genes are TRBV30 and TRBJ1-5, with TRBD1 identical over 11 bases. Germline V gives CDR1 GTSNPN, CDR2 SVGIG (reference sequence). V dropped 1 base and J dropped 6; count of bases not matched to a gene: 11. CDR3 size: 17 residues. CDR3 in DNA: TGTGCCTGGAGTGACCGGACAGGGGGCGATTTGAGTCAGCCCCAGCATTTT. Translation gives CAWSDRTGGDLSQPQHF.

The chain recombines TRBV3-1 (or the pseudogene TRBV3-2) with TRBJ1-3; tentative D call: TRBD1 (5 bases). Germline V lookup: CDR1 LGHDT, CDR2 YNNKEL (reference sequence). The CDR3 has 15 amino acids. V lost 1 base and J 3 bases, leaving 10 bases between the germline ends. For the CDR3, the DNA is TGTGCCAGCAGCCAAGTGAGTCAGGGTGGAAACACCATATATTTT. Its translation: CASSQVSQGGNTIYF.

The chain combines TRBV6-5 with TRBJ2-1; a possible D gene is TRBD2 (7 bases). V shed 2 bases and J shed 4 bases, with 9 bases lying between them. Germline lookup yields CDR1 MNHEY and CDR2 SVGAGI. The CDR3 is made up of 14 amino acids. The CDR3 loop is CASSYEGGYNEQFF. Written as DNA, the CDR3 is TGTGCCAGCAGTTACGAGGGGGGGTACAATGAGCAGTTCTTC.

The genes are TRBV11-2 and TRBJ1-3; TRBD1 agrees at 9 bases. The V and J ends lost 4 bases and 7 bases, in that order; junction bases with no gene match: 14. This CDR3 is built from 17 residues. Germline CDR1 SGHAT, CDR2 FQNNGV. CDR3 sequence reads: CASSSLNRGLSGNTIYF. The CDR3 DNA follows: TGTGCCAGCAGCTCCCTCAACAGGGGGCTCTCCGGGAACACCATATATTTT.

The sample holds one count of this clone. This chain joins TRBV13 and TRBJ2-5; D is uncertain. V was trimmed by 5 bases and J by 2 bases, leaving 3 bases between them. Germline loops: CDR1 PRHDT, CDR2 FYEKMQ (reference sequence). The CDR3 totals 11 residues. The CDR3 reads CASSTQETQYF. The CDR3 nucleotides are TGTGCCAGCAGCACGCAAGAGACCCAGTACTTC. The variable domain in full, completed from reference TRBV13 and TRBJ2-5, reads AAGVIQSPRHLIKEKRETATLKCYPIPRHDTVYWYQQGPGQDPQFLISFYEKMQSDKGSIPDRFSAQQFSDYHSELNMSSLELGDSALYFCASSTQETQYFGPGTRLLVL.

With respect to this clone: The same CDR3 is also encoded by other DNA sequences in this sample. The V and J genes are TRBV5-1 and TRBJ2-1; maybe TRBD1 (5 bases). The germline V and J ends were trimmed by 2 bases and 0 bases, with 6 bases remaining between them. CDR3 size: 14 residues. Per the germline V gene, CDR1 is SGHRS and CDR2 is YFSETQ. In DNA form, the CDR3 reads TGCGCCAGCAGCTTAGGGGACTCCTACAATGAGCAGTTCTTC. Its protein is CASSLGDSYNEQFF.

The chain recombines TRBV6-6 with TRBJ1-3; D is unclear. The V end lost 0 bases, the J end lost 3 bases, and 0 bases lay between the germline ends. The CDR3 covers 12 residues. CDR1 and CDR2 from the germline V gene are MNHNY and SVGAGI (reference sequence). The DNA of the CDR3 is TGTGCCAGCAGTTACTCTGGAAACACCATATATTTT. Its translation is CASSYSGNTIYF.

Written as DNA, the CDR3 is TGTGCCAGCAGCCTCCGGACGGGGAACTATGGCTACACCTTC. It encodes CASSLRTGNYGYTF. V and J are TRBV28 and TRBJ1-2; D uncertain. Trimming stripped 6 bases from V and 2 bases from J, with 13 bases between. CDR3 length: 14 amino acids. The germline V gene encodes CDR1 MDHEN and CDR2 SYDVKM.

V usage is TRBV6-5 and J usage is TRBJ1-1, with D perhaps TRBD1 (5 bases). Trimming left V 4 bases short and J 4 bases short, with 13 bases between. Germline V lookup: CDR1 MNHEY, CDR2 SVGAGI. The CDR3 extends over 14 amino acids. The CDR3 bases are TGTGCCAGCAGTTTTAGGGGCGGGGGCACTGAAGCTTTCTTT. Protein: CASSFRGGGTEAFF.

The chain recombines TRBV7-2 with TRBJ2-1; TRBD1 aligns across 9 bases. The CDR3 totals 14 residues. CDR1 is SGHTA, CDR2 FQGNSA, per germline. Trimming removed 1 base from V and 9 bases from J; junction bases left unmatched: 4. The chain's CDR3 is CASSLVGQGSEQFF. In DNA, the CDR3 is TGTGCCAGCAGCTTAGTAGGACAGGGGTCTGAGCAGTTCTTC.

The chain couples TRBV5-1 to TRBJ1-1, with TRBD1 matching 8 bases. Germline V gene sequence: CDR1 SGHRS, CDR2 YFSETQ. The CDR3 runs 14 residues. Trimming took 4 bases from V and 8 from J; bases not matched to a gene: 10. In nucleotides, the CDR3 is TGCGCCAGCAGCCTGGACAGGGTGGGGAGGGAAGCTTTCTTT. Amino acids: CASSLDRVGREAFF. Full variable domain (rest looked up from reference TRBV5-1 and TRBJ1-1): KAGVTQTPRYLIKTRGQQVTLSCSPISGHRSVSWYQQTPGQGLQFLFEYFSETQRNKGNFPGRFSGRQFSNSRSEMNVSTLELGDSALYLCASSLDRVGREAFFGQGTRLTVV.

The V call is TRBV5-1, the J call TRBJ2-3; 11 positions match TRBD2. V gave up 2 bases and J gave up 4 bases; unmatched junction bases: 3. CDR1 is SGHRS and CDR2 is YFSETQ in the germline V gene. The CDR3 loop spans 15 amino acids. DNA of the CDR3: TGCGCCAGCAGCTTAATAGCGGGAGGGGCAGATACGCAGTATTTT. Translated, it gives CASSLIAGGADTQYF.

The table lists this clone with a count of one. The V and J genes are TRBV5-4 and TRBJ1-6; 8 bases fit TRBD1. This CDR3 spans 14 amino acids. The trim removed 7 bases at V and 9 bases at J, leaving 9 bases unmatched. The germline V gene encodes CDR1 SGHNT and CDR2 YYREEE (reference sequence). CDR3 sequence (DNA): TGTGCCAGCGGCAAGACAGGGGAGGCTTCACCCCTCCACTTT. Protein product: CASGKTGEASPLHF.